This TCR beta chain is from a study of T cell changes during pregnancy in multiple sclerosis. The CDR3 is 15 amino acids. Trimming took 0 bases from V and 5 from J, leaving 13 bases between them. The germline V gene has CDR1 MNHEY and CDR2 SVGAGI. Clones were sequenced by immunoSEQ multiplex PCR, and TCRdb holds only the in-frame ones, with some missing. The sample shows under 65,000 clones, about 90% of them seen only once. The sample consisted of CD4+ T cells from peripheral blood mononuclear cells, taken after pregnancy. The chain recombines TRBV6-5 with TRBJ2-5; D remains unclear. This TCR was recovered from a female donor in good health, enrolled as a control in a pregnancy study. As DNA, the CDR3 is TGTGCCAGCAGTTACTCGAAGACAAGCTGGGAGACCCAGTACTTC. Amino acids: CASSYSKTSWETQYF.